The 2 T cell receptor beta chains in this list originate from one sample, sequenced in a study of cytomegalovirus exposure and HLA in healthy donors. The PCR used 60 Vbeta and 13 Jbeta primers. Data came from immunoSEQ multiplex PCR; TCRdb stores just in-frame clones and leaves some out. The sample table sets out more than 100,000 clones. The material sequenced was PBMCs. These TCRs come from a young man in good health and CMV-seronegative.

The CDR3 protein is CASSPWASTDTQYF. As DNA, the CDR3 is TGTGCCAGCAGCCCGTGGGCTAGCACAGATACGCAGTATTTT. The J gene is TRBJ2-3, the V gene TRBV6-4; the D is unclear. Trimming removed 6 bases from V and 0 bases from J, with 10 bases in between. The CDR3 extends over 14 amino acids. Germline assignment: CDR1 MRHNA and CDR2 SNTAGT.

The rearrangement joins TRBV9 to TRBJ1-3; D not resolved. Germline V gene sequence: CDR1 SGDLS, CDR2 YYNGEE. V dropped 0 bases and J dropped 4 bases, with 5 bases sitting between them. The CDR3 runs to 13 residues. The CDR3 sequence is CASSVDSGNTIYF. The DNA for the CDR3 is TGTGCCAGCAGCGTAGACTCAGGAAACACCATATATTTT.